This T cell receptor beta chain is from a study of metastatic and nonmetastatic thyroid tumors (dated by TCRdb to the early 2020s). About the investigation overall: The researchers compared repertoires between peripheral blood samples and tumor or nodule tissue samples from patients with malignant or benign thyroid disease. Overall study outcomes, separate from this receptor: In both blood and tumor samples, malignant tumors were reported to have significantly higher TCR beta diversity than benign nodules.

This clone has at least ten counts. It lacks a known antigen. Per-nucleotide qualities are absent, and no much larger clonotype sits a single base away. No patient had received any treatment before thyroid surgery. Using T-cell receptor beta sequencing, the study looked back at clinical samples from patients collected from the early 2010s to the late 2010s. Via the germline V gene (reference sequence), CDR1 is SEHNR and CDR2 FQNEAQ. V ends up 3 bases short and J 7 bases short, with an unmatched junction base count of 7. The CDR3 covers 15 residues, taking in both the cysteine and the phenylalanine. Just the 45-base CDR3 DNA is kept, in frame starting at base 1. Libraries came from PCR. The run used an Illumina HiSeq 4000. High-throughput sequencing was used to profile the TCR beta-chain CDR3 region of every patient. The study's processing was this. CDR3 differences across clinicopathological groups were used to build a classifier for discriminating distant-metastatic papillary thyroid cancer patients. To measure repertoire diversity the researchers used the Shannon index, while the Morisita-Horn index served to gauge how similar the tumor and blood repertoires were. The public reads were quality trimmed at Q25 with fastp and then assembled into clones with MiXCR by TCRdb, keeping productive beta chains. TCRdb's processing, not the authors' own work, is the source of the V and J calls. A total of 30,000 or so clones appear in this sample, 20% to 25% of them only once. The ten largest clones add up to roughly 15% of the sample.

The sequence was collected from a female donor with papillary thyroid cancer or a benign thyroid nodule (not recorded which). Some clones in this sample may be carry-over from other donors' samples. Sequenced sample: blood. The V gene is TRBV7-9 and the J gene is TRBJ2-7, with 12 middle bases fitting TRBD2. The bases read TGTGCCAGCAGCTTCCCTAGCGGGAGGGCGGAGGAGCAGTACTTC. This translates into CASSFPSGRAEEQYF.